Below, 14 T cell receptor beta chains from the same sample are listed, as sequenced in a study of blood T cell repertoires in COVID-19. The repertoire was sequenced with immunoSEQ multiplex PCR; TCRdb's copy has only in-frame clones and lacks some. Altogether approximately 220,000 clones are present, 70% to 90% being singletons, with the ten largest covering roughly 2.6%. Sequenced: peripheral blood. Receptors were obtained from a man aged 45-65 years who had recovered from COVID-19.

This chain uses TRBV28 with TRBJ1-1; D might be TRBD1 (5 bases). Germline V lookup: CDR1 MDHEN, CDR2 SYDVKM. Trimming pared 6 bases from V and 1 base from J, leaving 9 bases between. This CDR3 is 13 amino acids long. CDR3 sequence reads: CASRAGRNTEAFF. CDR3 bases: TGTGCCAGCAGGGCGGGACGGAACACTGAAGCTTTCTTT.

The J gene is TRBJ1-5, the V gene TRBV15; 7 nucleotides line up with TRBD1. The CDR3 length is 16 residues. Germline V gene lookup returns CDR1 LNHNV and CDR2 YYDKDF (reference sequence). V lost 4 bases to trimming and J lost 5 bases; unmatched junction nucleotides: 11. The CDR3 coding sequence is TGTGCCACCAGCACATACATGACAGGGAGGCATCAGCCCCAGCATTTT. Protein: CATSTYMTGRHQPQHF.

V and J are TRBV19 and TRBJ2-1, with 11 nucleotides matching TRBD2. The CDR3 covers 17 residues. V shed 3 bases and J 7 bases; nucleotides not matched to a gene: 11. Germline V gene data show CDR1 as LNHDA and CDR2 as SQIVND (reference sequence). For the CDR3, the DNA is TGTGCCAGTAGTATTTATCGCGGGACTAGCGGCCGAAATGAGCAGTTCTTC. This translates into CASSIYRGTSGRNEQFF.

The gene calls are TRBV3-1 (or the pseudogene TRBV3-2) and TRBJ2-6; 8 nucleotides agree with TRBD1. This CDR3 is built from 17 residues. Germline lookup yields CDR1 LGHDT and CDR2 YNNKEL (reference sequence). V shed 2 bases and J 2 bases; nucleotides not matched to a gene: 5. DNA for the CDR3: TGTGCCAGCAGCCAAACCGCAGGGGGCGCTGGGGCCAACGTCCTGACTTTC. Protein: CASSQTAGGAGANVLTF.

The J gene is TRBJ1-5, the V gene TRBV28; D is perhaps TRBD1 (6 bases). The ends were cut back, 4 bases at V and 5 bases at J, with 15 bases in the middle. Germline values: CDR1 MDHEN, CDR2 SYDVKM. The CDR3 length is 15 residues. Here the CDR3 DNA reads TGTGCCAGCAGTTCCCAAGGGGGGGGCCATCAGCCCCAGCATTTT. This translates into CASSSQGGGHQPQHF.

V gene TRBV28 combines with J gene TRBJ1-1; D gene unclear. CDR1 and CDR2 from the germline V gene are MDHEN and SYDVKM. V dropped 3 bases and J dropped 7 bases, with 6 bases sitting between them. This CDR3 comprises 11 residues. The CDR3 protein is CASSFLSEAFF. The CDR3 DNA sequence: TGTGCCAGCAGTTTTCTTAGTGAAGCTTTCTTT.

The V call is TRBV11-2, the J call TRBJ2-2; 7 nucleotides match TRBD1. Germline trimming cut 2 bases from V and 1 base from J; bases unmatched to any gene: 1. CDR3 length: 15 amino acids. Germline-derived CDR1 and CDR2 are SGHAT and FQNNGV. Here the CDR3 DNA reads TGTGCCAGCAGCTTAAGGGACAGGAACACCGGGGAGCTGTTTTTT. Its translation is CASSLRDRNTGELFF.

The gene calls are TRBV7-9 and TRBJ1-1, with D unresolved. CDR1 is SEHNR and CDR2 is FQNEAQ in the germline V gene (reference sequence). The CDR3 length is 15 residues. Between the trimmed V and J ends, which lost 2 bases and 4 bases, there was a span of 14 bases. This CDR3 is CASSLQGARSTEAFF. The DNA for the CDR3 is TGTGCCAGCAGCTTACAAGGAGCTAGGTCCACTGAAGCTTTCTTT.

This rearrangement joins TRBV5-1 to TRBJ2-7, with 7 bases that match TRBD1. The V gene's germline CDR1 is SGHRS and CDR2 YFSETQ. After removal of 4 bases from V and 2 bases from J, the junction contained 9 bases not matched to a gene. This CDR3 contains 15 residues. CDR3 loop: CASSAYSGTAYEQYF. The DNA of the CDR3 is TGCGCCAGCAGCGCCTACTCCGGGACAGCCTACGAGCAGTACTTC.

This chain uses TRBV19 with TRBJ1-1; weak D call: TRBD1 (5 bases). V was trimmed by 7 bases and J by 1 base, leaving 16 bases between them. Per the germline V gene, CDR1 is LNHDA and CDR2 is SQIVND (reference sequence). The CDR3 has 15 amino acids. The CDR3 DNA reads TGTGCCAGTAAAGTGGCCGGGACTGAGAACACTGAAGCTTTCTTT. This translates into CASKVAGTENTEAFF. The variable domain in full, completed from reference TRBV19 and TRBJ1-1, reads DGGITQSPKYLFRKEGQNVTLSCEQNLNHDAMYWYRQDPGQGLRLIYYSQIVNDFQKGDIAEGYSVSREKKESFPLTVTSAQKNPTAFYLCASKVAGTENTEAFFGQGTRLTVV.

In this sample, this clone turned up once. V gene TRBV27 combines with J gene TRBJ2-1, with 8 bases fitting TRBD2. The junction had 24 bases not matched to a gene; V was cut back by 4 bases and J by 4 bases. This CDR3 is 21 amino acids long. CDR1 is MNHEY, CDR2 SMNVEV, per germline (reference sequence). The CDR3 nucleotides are TGTGCCAGCAGTTCCCTGTGGGCTAGCGGGTCGCCAGACCTGATTTACAATGAGCAGTTCTTC. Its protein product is CASSSLWASGSPDLIYNEQFF.

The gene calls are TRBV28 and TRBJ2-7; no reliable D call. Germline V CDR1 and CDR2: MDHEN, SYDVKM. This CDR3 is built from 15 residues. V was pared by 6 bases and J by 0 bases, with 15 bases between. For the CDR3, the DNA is TGTGCCAGCAGCTCCCAGGTCAGAAGCTCCTACGAGCAGTACTTC. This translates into CASSSQVRSSYEQYF.

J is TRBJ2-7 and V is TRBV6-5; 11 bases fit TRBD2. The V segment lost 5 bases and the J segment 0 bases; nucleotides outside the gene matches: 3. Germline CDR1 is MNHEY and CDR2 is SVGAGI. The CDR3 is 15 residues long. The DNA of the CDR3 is TGTGCCAGCAGTCGTACTAGCGGGGGCTCCTACGAGCAGTACTTC. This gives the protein CASSRTSGGSYEQYF.

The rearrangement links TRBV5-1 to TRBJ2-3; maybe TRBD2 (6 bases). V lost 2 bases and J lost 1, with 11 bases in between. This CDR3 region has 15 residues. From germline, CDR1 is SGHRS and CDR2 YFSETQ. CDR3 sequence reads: CASSFRSGGTDTQYF. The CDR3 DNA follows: TGCGCCAGCAGCTTTCGGTCGGGGGGCACAGATACGCAGTATTTT. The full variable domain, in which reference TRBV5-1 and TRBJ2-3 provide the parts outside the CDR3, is KAGVTQTPRYLIKTRGQQVTLSCSPISGHRSVSWYQQTPGQGLQFLFEYFSETQRNKGNFPGRFSGRQFSNSRSEMNVSTLELGDSALYLCASSFRSGGTDTQYFGPGTRLTVL.